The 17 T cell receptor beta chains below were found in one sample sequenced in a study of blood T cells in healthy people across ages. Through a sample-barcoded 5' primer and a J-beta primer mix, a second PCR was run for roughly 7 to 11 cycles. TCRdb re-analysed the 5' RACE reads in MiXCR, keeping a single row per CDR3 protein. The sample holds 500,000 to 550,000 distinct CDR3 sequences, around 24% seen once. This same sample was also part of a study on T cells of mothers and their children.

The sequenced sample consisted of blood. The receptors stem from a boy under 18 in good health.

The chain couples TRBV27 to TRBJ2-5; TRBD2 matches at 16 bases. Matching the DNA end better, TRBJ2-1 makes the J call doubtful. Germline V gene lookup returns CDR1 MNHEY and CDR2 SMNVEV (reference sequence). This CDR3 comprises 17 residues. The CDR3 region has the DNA TGTGCCAGCAGTGTCCCGGGACTAGCGGGAGGGGGCAATGAGCAGTTCTTC. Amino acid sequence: CASSVPGLAGGGNEQFF.

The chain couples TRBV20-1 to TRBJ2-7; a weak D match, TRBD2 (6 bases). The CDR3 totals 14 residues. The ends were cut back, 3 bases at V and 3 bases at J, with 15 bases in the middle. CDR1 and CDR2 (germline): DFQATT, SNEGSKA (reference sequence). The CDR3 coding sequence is TGCAGTGCTAGCCCGCGGGCGGGGAGCTACGAGCAGTACTTC. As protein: CSASPRAGSYEQYF.

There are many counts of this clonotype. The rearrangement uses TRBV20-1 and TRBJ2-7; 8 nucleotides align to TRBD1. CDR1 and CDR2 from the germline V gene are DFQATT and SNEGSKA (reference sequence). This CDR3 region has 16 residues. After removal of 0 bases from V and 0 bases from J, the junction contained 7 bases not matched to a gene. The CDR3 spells CSARDQEQGDSYEQYF. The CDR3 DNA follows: TGCAGTGCTAGAGATCAGGAACAGGGGGACTCCTACGAGCAGTACTTC.

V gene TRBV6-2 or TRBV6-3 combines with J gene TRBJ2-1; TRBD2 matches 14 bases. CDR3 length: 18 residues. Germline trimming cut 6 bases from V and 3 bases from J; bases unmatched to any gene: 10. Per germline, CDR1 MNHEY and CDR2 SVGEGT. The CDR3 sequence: CASSSGTSGRGFYNEQFF. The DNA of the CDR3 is TGTGCCAGCAGCTCCGGGACTAGCGGGAGAGGCTTCTACAATGAGCAGTTCTTC.

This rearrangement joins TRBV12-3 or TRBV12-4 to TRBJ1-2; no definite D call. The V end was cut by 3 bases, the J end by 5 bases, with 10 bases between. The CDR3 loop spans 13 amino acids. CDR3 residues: CASSFVSDYGYTF. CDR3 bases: TGTGCCAGCAGTTTTGTATCAGATTATGGCTACACCTTC.

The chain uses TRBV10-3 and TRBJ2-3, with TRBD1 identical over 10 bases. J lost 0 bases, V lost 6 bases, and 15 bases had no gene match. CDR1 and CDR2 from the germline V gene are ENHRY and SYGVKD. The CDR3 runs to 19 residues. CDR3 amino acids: CAISAHRDRGVASTDTQYF. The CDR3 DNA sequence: TGTGCCATCAGCGCACACCGGGACAGGGGAGTAGCTAGCACAGATACGCAGTATTTT.

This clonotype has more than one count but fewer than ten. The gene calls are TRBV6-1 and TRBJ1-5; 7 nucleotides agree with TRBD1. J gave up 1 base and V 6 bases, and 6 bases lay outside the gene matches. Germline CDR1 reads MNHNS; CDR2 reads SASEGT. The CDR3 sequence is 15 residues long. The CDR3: CASSDSTGSNQPQHF. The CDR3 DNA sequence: TGTGCCAGCAGCGATTCGACAGGGAGCAATCAGCCCCAGCATTTT.

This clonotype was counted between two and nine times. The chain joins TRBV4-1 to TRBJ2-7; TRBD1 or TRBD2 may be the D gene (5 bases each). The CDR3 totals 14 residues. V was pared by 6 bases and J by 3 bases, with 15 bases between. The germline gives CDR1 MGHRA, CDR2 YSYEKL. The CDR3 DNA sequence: TGCGCCAGCAGTCCCTTTGAGGGGAGCTACGAGCAGTACTTC. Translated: CASSPFEGSYEQYF.

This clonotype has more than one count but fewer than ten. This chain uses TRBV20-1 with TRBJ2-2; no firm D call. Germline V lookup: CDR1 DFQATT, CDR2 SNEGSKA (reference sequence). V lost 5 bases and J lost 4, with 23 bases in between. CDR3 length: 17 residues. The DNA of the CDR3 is TGCAGTGCTGCGGCAGAGGTATTTAGCTTCCCCACCGGGGAGCTGTTTTTT. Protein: CSAAAEVFSFPTGELFF.

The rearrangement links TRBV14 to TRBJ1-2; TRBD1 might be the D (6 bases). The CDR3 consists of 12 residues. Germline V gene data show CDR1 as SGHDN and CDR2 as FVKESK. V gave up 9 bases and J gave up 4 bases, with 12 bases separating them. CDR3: CASRGQSYGYTF. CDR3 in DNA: TGTGCCAGTCGGGGGCAGAGCTATGGCTACACCTTC.

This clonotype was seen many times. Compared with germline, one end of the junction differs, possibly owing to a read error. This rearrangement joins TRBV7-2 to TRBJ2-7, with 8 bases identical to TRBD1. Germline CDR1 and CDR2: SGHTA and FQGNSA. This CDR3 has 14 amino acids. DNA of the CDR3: TGCGCCAGCAGCTTGGAACAGGGGGCCTACGAGCAGTACTTC. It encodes CASSLEQGAYEQYF.

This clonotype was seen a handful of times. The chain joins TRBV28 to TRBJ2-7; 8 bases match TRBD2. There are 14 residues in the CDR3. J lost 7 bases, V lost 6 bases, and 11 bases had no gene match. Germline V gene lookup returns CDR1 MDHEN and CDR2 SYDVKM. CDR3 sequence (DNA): TGTGCCAGCAGATCCGGGACTAGTACAGTGGAGCAGTACTTC. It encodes CASRSGTSTVEQYF.

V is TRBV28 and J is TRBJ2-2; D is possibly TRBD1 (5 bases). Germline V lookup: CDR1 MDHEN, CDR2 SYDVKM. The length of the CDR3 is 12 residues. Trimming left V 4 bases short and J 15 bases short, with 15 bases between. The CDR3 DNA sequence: TGTGCCAGCAGTTACCCAGGGCCGGCGGTGTTTTTT. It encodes CASSYPGPAVFF.

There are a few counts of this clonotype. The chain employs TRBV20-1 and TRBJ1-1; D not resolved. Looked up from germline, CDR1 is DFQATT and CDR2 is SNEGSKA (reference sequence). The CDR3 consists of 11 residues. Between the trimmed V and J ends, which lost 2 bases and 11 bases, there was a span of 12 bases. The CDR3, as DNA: TGCAGTGCTAGACAGCAGGATACGGCTTTCTTT. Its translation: CSARQQDTAFF.

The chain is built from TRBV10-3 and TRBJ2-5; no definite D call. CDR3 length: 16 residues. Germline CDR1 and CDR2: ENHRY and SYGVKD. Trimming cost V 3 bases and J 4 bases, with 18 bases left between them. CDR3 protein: CAISDFLRQPGETQYF. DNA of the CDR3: TGTGCCATCAGTGACTTCCTACGCCAGCCTGGAGAGACCCAGTACTTC.

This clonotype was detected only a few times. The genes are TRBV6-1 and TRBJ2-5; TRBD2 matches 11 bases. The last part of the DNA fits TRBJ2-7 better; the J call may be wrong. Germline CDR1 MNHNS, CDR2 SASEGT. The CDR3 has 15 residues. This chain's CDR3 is CASSDTGLAAVEQYF. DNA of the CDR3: TGTGCCAGCAGTGATACGGGACTAGCGGCGGTCGAGCAGTACTTC.

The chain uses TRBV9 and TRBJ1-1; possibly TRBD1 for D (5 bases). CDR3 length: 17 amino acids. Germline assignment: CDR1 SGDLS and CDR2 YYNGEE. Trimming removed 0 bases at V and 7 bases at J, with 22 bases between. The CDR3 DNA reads TGTGCCAGCAGCGTAGGTGAGGGGCTGGATCAACCTCTTGAAGCTTTCTTT. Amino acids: CASSVGEGLDQPLEAFF.